The sequence of this T cell receptor (beta chain) was determined in a study of identical twins. V dropped 2 bases and J dropped 4 bases, with 11 bases sitting between them. This CDR3 region has 15 residues. From germline, CDR1 is LGHNA and CDR2 YSLEER. Whole-study results and caveats: Memory repertoires showed no such pattern, whereas abundant cord blood beta clonotypes carried fewer insertions.

As regards this clonotype: Its target is unknown.

Each donor (without exception) was a healthy Caucasian. It was template switching that added a universal primer site, and there were unique molecular identifiers on the cDNA. TCRdb fed the 5' RACE reads into MiXCR, producing one record per CDR3 protein. Of 690,000 or so distinct CDR3 sequences listed, roughly 8% were seen once; the top ten hold more than 0.75%. These sequences were also reported in another study, on yellow fever vaccine responses in identical twins. That source notes: Twins reportedly appeared to share part of their vaccine T cell response while keeping part individual.

This clonotype was obtained from a woman between 18 and 30 years old in good health. V is TRBV4-3 and J is TRBJ1-4, with D possibly TRBD1 on 5 matching bases. Sequenced material: PBMCs. CDR3 region: CASSQSARDNEKLFF. As DNA, the CDR3 is TGCGCCAGCAGCCAATCTGCCAGGGATAATGAAAAACTGTTTTTT.